The 21 T cell receptor beta chains reported below all come from one sample, sequenced in a study of PD-1 blockade in classical Hodgkin lymphoma. Time point in this sample: cycle 4 day 1 (C4D1), after 5 to 7 weeks of nivolumab. All patients experienced relapse after autologous stem cell transplantation, and brentuximab vedotin exposure was variable. Isolation of CD4+ T cells from thawed PBMCs was performed by magnetic negative selection. Some clones are missing from TCRdb's copy, which holds only in-frame ones; the method was immunoSEQ multiplex PCR. The repertoire holds more than 15,000 clones, with over 70% as singletons. The sample here was CD4+ T cells from blood, taken before the fourth cycle of nivolumab. These receptors were obtained from a human donor with classical Hodgkin lymphoma.

The CDR3 DNA sequence: TGTGCCAGCAAAGACAGGGACAACACCATATATTTT. Translated: CASKDRDNTIYF. The V and J genes are TRBV6-4 and TRBJ1-3; 7 bases are a match to TRBD1. The CDR3 is made up of 12 amino acids. The V gene's germline CDR1 is MRHNA and CDR2 SNTAGT. Trimming at V came to 7 bases and at J to 7 bases, leaving 4 bases not matched to a gene.

The CDR3 spells CASSPLAGGYNEQFF. The CDR3 coding sequence is TGTGCCAGCTCACCATTAGCGGGAGGATACAATGAGCAGTTCTTC. The chain carries TRBV18 and TRBJ2-1, with TRBD2 matching over 10 bases. This CDR3 region has 15 residues. Looked up from germline, CDR1 is KGHSH and CDR2 is LQKENI. V shed 2 bases, J shed 4 bases, and the junction held 2 bases outside the gene matches.

This chain connects TRBV29-1 to TRBJ2-7; TRBD1 matches 7 bases. The germline gives CDR1 SQVTM, CDR2 ANQGSEA. This CDR3 spans 15 amino acids. V shed 3 bases and J 1 base; nucleotides not matched to a gene: 9. The DNA for the CDR3 is TGCAGCGTTGAGTTGGGCGACAGGGCTTCCTACGAGCAGTACTTC. Its translation: CSVELGDRASYEQYF.

The chain combines TRBV5-1 with TRBJ2-5, with 8 bases aligning to TRBD2. The germline V gene encodes CDR1 SGHRS and CDR2 YFSETQ. This CDR3 comprises 15 residues. Trimming cost V 4 bases and J 2 bases; bases outside gene matches: 7. The CDR3 region has the DNA TGCGCCAGCAGCAATAGCGGGAACCCACAAGAGACCCAGTACTTC. This encodes CASSNSGNPQETQYF. The complete variable domain, with remaining parts taken from reference TRBV5-1 and TRBJ2-5, reads KAGVTQTPRYLIKTRGQQVTLSCSPISGHRSVSWYQQTPGQGLQFLFEYFSETQRNKGNFPGRFSGRQFSNSRSEMNVSTLELGDSALYLCASSNSGNPQETQYFGPGTRLLVL.

The J gene is TRBJ1-2, the V gene TRBV6-5; 7 nucleotides line up with TRBD1. Germline CDR1 and CDR2: MNHEY and SVGAGI. V shed 6 bases and J 4 bases; nucleotides not matched to a gene: 8. CDR3 length: 14 amino acids. The CDR3 DNA is TGTGCCAGCAGCTCAGGGGGGAGGATCTATGGCTACACCTTC. Protein: CASSSGGRIYGYTF.

The rearrangement joins TRBV6-1 to TRBJ2-2, with 9 nucleotides matching TRBD1. The CDR3 is 15 amino acids. Germline V gives CDR1 MNHNS, CDR2 SASEGT. After removal of 8 bases from V and 7 bases from J, the junction contained 11 bases not matched to a gene. CDR3 residues: CASRPGTGSVGELFF. CDR3 nucleotide sequence: TGTGCCAGCCGACCGGGGACAGGGTCGGTCGGGGAGCTGTTTTTT.

The chain combines TRBV15 with TRBJ2-5; D is unclear. Germline V lookup: CDR1 LNHNV, CDR2 YYDKDF (reference sequence). The V end lost 3 bases, the J end lost 0 bases, and 5 bases lay between the germline ends. CDR3 length: 13 amino acids. The CDR3 DNA reads TGTGCCACCAGCAGCCCTGACCAAGAGACCCAGTACTTC. Its translation is CATSSPDQETQYF. Based on the CDR3 plus reference TRBV15 and TRBJ2-5, the full variable domain is DAMVIQNPRYQVTQFGKPVTLSCSQTLNHNVMYWYQQKSSQAPKLLFHYYDKDFNNEADTPDNFQSRRPNTSFCFLDIRSPGLGDTAMYLCATSSPDQETQYFGPGTRLLVL.

V is TRBV19 and J is TRBJ1-1, with TRBD1 matching over 8 bases. Germline lookup yields CDR1 LNHDA and CDR2 SQIVND (reference sequence). With V trimmed by 9 bases and J by 0 bases, 3 bases remained unmatched. The CDR3 length is 13 residues. The CDR3 region is CASDRGMNTEAFF. CDR3 in DNA: TGTGCCAGCGACAGGGGCATGAACACTGAAGCTTTCTTT.

J is TRBJ2-2 and V is TRBV28; D gene ambiguous. The V gene's germline CDR1 is MDHEN and CDR2 SYDVKM. V was clipped by 5 bases and J by 2 bases, with 15 bases between them. The CDR3 totals 16 residues. In nucleotides, the CDR3 is TGTGCCAGCAGTCCACCGCCCGCACAAAACACCGGGGAGCTGTTTTTT. Translation: CASSPPPAQNTGELFF.

V gene TRBV5-1 combines with J gene TRBJ2-3, with no clear D. V shed 7 bases and J shed 3 bases, with 12 bases lying between them. The CDR3 is 13 residues long. Germline assignment: CDR1 SGHRS and CDR2 YFSETQ. In DNA, the CDR3 is TGCGCCAGCCTGGGTTCCGGTACAGATACGCAGTATTTT. Its protein product is CASLGSGTDTQYF.

The chain combines TRBV19 with TRBJ2-2; 12 bases line up with TRBD2. The ends lost 5 bases at V and 2 bases at J; junction bases unmatched: 6. CDR1 is LNHDA and CDR2 is SQIVND in the germline V gene (reference sequence). This CDR3 has 17 amino acids. The CDR3 DNA sequence: TGTGCCAGTAGTCGTCTGGGACTAGCGGGTAACACCGGGGAGCTGTTTTTT. Its protein is CASSRLGLAGNTGELFF.

In its sample, this clone was seen a few times. This chain uses TRBV4-1 with TRBJ2-7; 8 positions agree with TRBD1. The germline V gene has CDR1 MGHRA and CDR2 YSYEKL. The V gene end was trimmed by 4 bases and the J gene end by 6 bases; junction bases not matched to a gene: 8. The length of the CDR3 is 14 residues. Written as DNA, the CDR3 is TGCGCCAGCAGCCGAGGACAGGGAACCGGCGAGCAGTACTTC. Its protein product is CASSRGQGTGEQYF.

V usage is TRBV2 and J usage is TRBJ2-7; 7 positions match TRBD2. J lost 9 bases, V lost 8 bases, and 13 bases had no gene match. There are 13 residues in the CDR3. The germline V gene has CDR1 SNHLY and CDR2 FYNNEI. The CDR3 nucleotides are TGTGCCAGCGACGCCCGGGGGGTAGGTGTGCAGTACTTC. Its protein is CASDARGVGVQYF. The whole variable domain, remainder taken from reference TRBV2 and TRBJ2-7, is EPEVTQTPSHQVTQMGQEVILRCVPISNHLYFYWYRQILGQKVEFLVSFYNNEISEKSEIFDDQFSVERPDGSNFTLKIRSTKLEDSAMYFCASDARGVGVQYFGPGTRLTVT.

The gene calls are TRBV5-4 and TRBJ1-2; D gene unclear. The V and J ends lost 0 bases and 3 bases respectively, with 9 bases between them. The CDR3 extends over 14 amino acids. Germline V gene data show CDR1 as SGHNT and CDR2 as YYREEE (reference sequence). CDR3 in amino acids: CASSLGEGHYGYTF. In DNA, the CDR3 is TGTGCCAGCAGCTTGGGGGAGGGTCACTATGGCTACACCTTC.

This sequence joins TRBV2 and TRBJ2-7, with D perhaps given as TRBD1 or TRBD2 (5 bases each). The CDR3 has 13 residues. From germline, CDR1 is SNHLY and CDR2 FYNNEI. The ends were cut back, 6 bases at V and 4 bases at J, with 13 bases in the middle. For the CDR3, the DNA is TGTGCCAGCAGGCCGGGACGAGTTTACGAGCAGTACTTC. As protein: CASRPGRVYEQYF.

The chain uses TRBV30 and TRBJ1-4; possibly TRBD1 for D (5 bases). V was clipped by 4 bases and J by 3 bases, with 9 bases between them. The CDR3 is made up of 13 amino acids. CDR1 is GTSNPN and CDR2 is SVGIG in the germline V gene (reference sequence). For the CDR3, the DNA is TGTGCCTGGAACTCGGGGCCTAATGAAAAACTGTTTTTT. Translation: CAWNSGPNEKLFF.

This chain uses TRBV11-1 with TRBJ2-5, with 9 bases lining up with TRBD1. Looked up from germline, CDR1 is SGHAT and CDR2 is FQDESV (reference sequence). CDR3 length: 15 residues. J gave up 5 bases and V 5 bases, and 9 bases lay outside the gene matches. In nucleotides, the CDR3 is TGTGCCAGCAGCGTAGGGACAGGGAGGGTTGAGACCCAGTACTTC. Translated, it gives CASSVGTGRVETQYF.

The chain couples TRBV9 to TRBJ1-2; TRBD1 aligns across 8 bases. The CDR3 consists of 14 residues. V shed 4 bases, J shed 4 bases, and the junction held 6 bases outside the gene matches. Germline V CDR1 and CDR2: SGDLS, YYNGEE. The CDR3 coding sequence is TGTGCCAGCAGCCTAACAGACAGGGGCTATGGCTACACCTTC. Its protein is CASSLTDRGYGYTF. The whole variable domain, filled in from reference TRBV9 and TRBJ1-2, reads DSGVTQTPKHLITATGQRVTLRCSPRSGDLSVYWYQQSLDQGLQFLIQYYNGEERAKGNILERFSAQQFPDLHSELNLSSLELGDSALYFCASSLTDRGYGYTFGSGTRLTVV.

The CDR3 nucleotides are TGTGCCAGCCGACAGGGGCACCCCGGGGAGCTGTTTTTT. Translation gives CASRQGHPGELFF. The chain recombines TRBV18 with TRBJ2-2; 8 positions match TRBD1. V dropped 8 bases and J dropped 6; count of bases not matched to a gene: 5. The CDR3 has 13 amino acids. The V gene's germline CDR1 is KGHSH and CDR2 LQKENI.

This chain uses TRBV11-2 with TRBJ1-4; D not resolved. V was cut by 3 bases and J by 3 bases, with 8 bases left in between. This CDR3 region has 14 residues. Germline lookup yields CDR1 SGHAT and CDR2 FQNNGV. DNA of the CDR3: TGTGCCAGCAGCTTGTTAAGGGCTAATGAAAAACTGTTTTTT. This sequence encodes CASSLLRANEKLFF. Full variable domain (remainder filled in from reference TRBV11-2 and TRBJ1-4): EAGVAQSPRYKIIEKRQSVAFWCNPISGHATLYWYQQILGQGPKLLIQFQNNGVVDDSQLPKDRFSAERLKGVDSTLKIQPAKLEDSAVYLCASSLLRANEKLFFGSGTQLSVL.

This clone has only one observation. This chain joins TRBV6-6 and TRBJ2-3; either TRBD1 or TRBD2 may supply D (5 bases each). CDR3 length: 14 residues. V shed 6 bases and J shed 2 bases, with 12 bases lying between them. Germline loops: CDR1 MNHNY, CDR2 SVGAGI (reference sequence). This CDR3 is CASSLGTITDTQYF. CDR3 DNA: TGTGCCAGCAGCTTGGGGACCATCACAGATACGCAGTATTTT.